This T cell receptor beta chain was sequenced in a study of PD-L1 blockade in urothelial cancer. Study details: Bladder-origin urothelial cancer in males covered about 90% of the 29 patients.

Findings and caveats of the study: Better survival was predicted by below-median pretreatment blood TCR clonality.

Concerning this clone itself: Its specificity is not known.

This table comes from immunoSEQ multiplex PCR, and its TCRdb copy is limited to in-frame clones, with some not included. The sample has about 95,000 clones, roughly 90% seen once. J was trimmed by 0 bases and V by 0 bases; bases with no gene match: 6. The germline V gene encodes CDR1 SGHRS and CDR2 YFSETQ. There are 18 residues in the CDR3. Time point here: pretreatment peripheral blood. The source material was PBMCs, sampled around atezolizumab (anti-PD-L1) treatment. The chain uses TRBV5-1 and TRBJ2-3; 11 bases line up with TRBD2. This sequence was found in a man between 60 and 70 years old with urothelial cancer. The CDR3 is CASSLVSGGAPSTDTQYF. DNA of the CDR3: TGCGCCAGCAGCTTGGTTAGCGGGGGGGCCCCAAGCACAGATACGCAGTATTTT.